A selection of T cell receptor beta chains follows, all from one sample in a study of technical replicates of blood from a few donors. Profiling relied on immunoSEQ multiplex PCR, and the TCRdb table lists in-frame clones only, not all of them. The repertoire includes almost 85,000 clones, less than 98% of them detected once, and more than 0.15% sits in the top ten. What was sequenced was T cells isolated from PBMCs. The receptors originated from a human donor in good health. CDR3s include the opening cysteine and the closing phenylalanine or tryptophan. A D gene is named only where the DNA matches it firmly. The listing skips clone size in some rows; elsewhere it reads once, few, many or a size class.

clone_size	d_call	v_call	j_call	cdr3_nt	cdr3_aa
NA	TRBD2	TRBV2	TRBJ2-1	TGTGCCAGCAGTGTTCGGGACTACAAGTCTTACAATGAGCAGTTCTTC	CASSVRDYKSYNEQFF
NA	TRBD2	TRBV7-2	TRBJ2-2	TGTGCCAGCACCCGGGGGGGGTCGAACACCGGGGAGCTGTTTTTT	CASTRGGSNTGELFF
many	NA	TRBV30	TRBJ1-2	TGTGCCTGGATCGGAGGGGTTCGATATGGCTACACCTTC	CAWIGGVRYGYTF
NA	TRBD2	TRBV28	TRBJ2-7	TGTGCCAGCAGTGCTAGCGGGAGGGCTTTTCTTTTGAGGGATCTAGGGTACGAGCAGTACTTC	CASSASGRAFLLRDLGYEQYF
NA	TRBD2	TRBV9	TRBJ2-1	TGTGCCAGCAGCGTTAGCGGGGGGTACAATGAGCAGTTCTTC	CASSVSGGYNEQFF
NA	NA	TRBV28	TRBJ2-1	TGTGCCAGCAGTTTACACTCCGCCTACAATGAGCAGTTCTTC	CASSLHSAYNEQFF
NA	TRBD2	TRBV7-2	TRBJ2-3	TGTGCCAGCAGCCGTTGGACTAGCGGCACAGATACGCAGTATTTT	CASSRWTSGTDTQYF
NA	NA	TRBV9	TRBJ2-1	TGTGCCAGCAGCGGTCCCTGGGGGCGAGGGCAGAATGAGCAGTTCTTC	CASSGPWGRGQNEQFF
NA	NA	TRBV6-5	TRBJ1-4	TGTGCCAGCAGTGCCCTCGAACACCCTCGCGGAAAACTGTTTTTT	CASSALEHPRGKLFF
NA	NA	TRBV5-4	TRBJ2-2	TGTGCCAGCAGCTTAGGCGTTGCCAGGGGAAACACCGGGGAGCTGTTTTTT	CASSLGVARGNTGELFF
NA	NA	TRBV19	TRBJ2-1	TGTGCCAAGATGGCCGATGAGCAGTTCTTC	CAKMADEQFF
once	NA	TRBV11-1	TRBJ2-3	TGTGCCAGCAGCCCCCGGTACGGGGAGGGCACAGATACGCAGTATTTT	CASSPRYGEGTDTQYF
NA	NA	TRBV6-1	TRBJ1-2	TGTGCCAGCAGGGTCGGCGGCCCTACTTACTATGGCTACACCTTC	CASRVGGPTYYGYTF
NA	TRBD2	TRBV10-1	TRBJ2-4	TGCGCCAGCAGTGAAGGGCAGCGGGGGGGCTTGGCCAAAAACATTCAGTACTTC	CASSEGQRGGLAKNIQYF